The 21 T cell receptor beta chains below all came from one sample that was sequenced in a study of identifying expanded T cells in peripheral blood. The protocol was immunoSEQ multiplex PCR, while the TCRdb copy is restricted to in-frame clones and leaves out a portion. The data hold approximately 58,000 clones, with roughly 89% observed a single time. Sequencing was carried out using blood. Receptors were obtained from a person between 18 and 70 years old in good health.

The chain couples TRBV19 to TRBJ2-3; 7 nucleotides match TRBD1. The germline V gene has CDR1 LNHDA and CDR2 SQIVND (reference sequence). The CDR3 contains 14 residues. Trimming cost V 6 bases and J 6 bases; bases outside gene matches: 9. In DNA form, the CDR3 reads TGTGCCAGTAGCGGACAGGCCCTAGGGGATACGCAGTATTTT. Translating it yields CASSGQALGDTQYF.

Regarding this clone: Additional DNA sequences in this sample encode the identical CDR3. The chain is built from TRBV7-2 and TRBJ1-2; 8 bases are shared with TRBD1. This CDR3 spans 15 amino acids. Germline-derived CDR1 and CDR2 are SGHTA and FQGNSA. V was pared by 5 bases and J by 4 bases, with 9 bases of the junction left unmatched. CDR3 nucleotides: TGTGCCAGCAGCCTAGAGACAGGGGTGAGCTATGGCTACACCTTC. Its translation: CASSLETGVSYGYTF.

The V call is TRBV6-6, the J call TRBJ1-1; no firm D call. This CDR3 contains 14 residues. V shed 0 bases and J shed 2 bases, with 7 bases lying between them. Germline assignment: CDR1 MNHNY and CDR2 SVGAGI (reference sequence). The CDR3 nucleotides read TGTGCCAGCAGTTACTCGAAGGTTAACACTGAAGCTTTCTTT. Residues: CASSYSKVNTEAFF.

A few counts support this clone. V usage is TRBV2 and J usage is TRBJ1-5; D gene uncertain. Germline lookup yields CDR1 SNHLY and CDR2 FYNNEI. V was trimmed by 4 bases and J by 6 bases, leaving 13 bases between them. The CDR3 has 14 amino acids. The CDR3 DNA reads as TGTGCCAGCAGTGGAGTGACGGCGGGTCAGCCCCAGCATTTT. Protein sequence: CASSGVTAGQPQHF.

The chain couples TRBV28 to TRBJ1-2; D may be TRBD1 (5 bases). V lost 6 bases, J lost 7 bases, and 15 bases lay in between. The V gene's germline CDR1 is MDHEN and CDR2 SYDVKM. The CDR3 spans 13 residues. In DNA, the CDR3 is TGTGCCAGCAGGCTTCAGCCGGGGGGTGGCTACACCTTC. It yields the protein CASRLQPGGGYTF.

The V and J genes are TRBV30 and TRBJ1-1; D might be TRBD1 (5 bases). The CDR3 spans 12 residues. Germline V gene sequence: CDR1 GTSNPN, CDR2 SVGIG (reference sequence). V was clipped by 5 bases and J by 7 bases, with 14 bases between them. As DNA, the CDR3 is TGTGCCTGGGACGACAGCCGACATGAAGCTTTCTTT. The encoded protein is CAWDDSRHEAFF.

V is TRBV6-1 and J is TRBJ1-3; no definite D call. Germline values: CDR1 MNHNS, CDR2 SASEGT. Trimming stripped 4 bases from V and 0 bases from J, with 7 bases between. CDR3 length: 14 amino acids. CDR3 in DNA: TGTGCCAGCAGTGTGCTCAGCTCTGGAAACACCATATATTTT. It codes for CASSVLSSGNTIYF.

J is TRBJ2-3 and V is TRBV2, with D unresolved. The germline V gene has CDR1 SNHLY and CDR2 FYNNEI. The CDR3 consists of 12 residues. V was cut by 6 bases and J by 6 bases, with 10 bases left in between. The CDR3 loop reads CASSVNGDTQYF. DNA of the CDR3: TGTGCCAGCAGCGTCAATGGCGATACGCAGTATTTT.

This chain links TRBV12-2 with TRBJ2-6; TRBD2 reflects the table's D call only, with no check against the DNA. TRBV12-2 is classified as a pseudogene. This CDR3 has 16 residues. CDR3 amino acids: CASRFDCYSGANVLTF. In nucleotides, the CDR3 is TGTGCAAGTCGCTTTGACTGCTACTCTGGGGCCAACGTCCTGACTTTC.

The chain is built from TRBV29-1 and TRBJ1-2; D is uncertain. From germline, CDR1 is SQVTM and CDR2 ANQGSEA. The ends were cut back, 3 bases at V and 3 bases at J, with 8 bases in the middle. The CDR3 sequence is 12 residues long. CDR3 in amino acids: CSVEVTDYGYTF. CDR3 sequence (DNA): TGCAGCGTTGAGGTCACAGACTATGGCTACACCTTC.

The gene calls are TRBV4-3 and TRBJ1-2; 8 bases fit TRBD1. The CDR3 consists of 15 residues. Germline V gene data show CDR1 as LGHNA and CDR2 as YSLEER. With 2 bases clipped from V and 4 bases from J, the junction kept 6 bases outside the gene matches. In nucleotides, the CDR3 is TGCGCCAGCAGCCAACTGACAGGGGATACCTATGGCTACACCTTC. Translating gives CASSQLTGDTYGYTF.

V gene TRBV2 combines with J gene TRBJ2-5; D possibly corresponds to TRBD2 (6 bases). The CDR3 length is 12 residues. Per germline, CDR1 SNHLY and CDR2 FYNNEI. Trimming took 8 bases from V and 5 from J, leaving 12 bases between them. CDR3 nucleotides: TGTGCCAGCGGGGGGTACTTGGAGACCCAGTACTTC. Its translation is CASGGYLETQYF.

The DNA of the CDR3 is TGTGCCGGCTCACGAGAAGCTAGCACAGATACGCAGTATTTT. It encodes CAGSREASTDTQYF. The rearrangement joins TRBV2 to TRBJ2-3; D is uncertain. The germline CDR1 and CDR2 sequences are SNHLY and FYNNEI. CDR3 length: 14 amino acids. V dropped 11 bases and J dropped 0 bases, with 15 bases sitting between them.

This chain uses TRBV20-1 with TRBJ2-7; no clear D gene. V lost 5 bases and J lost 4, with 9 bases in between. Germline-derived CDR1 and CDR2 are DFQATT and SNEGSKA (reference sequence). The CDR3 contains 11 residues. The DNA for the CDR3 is TGCAGTGCTCTTCGAGCGTACGAGCAGTACTTC. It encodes CSALRAYEQYF.

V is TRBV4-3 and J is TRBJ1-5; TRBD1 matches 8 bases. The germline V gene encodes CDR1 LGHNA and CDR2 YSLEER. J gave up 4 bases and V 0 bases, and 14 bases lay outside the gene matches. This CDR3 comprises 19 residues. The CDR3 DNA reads TGCGCCAGCAGCCAAGATTTGGGGCGGCGACAGGGGCGGAATCAGCCCCAGCATTTT. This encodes CASSQDLGRRQGRNQPQHF.

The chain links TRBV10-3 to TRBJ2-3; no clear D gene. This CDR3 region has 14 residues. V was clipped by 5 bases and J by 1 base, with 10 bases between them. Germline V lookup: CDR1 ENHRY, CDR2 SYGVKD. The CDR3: CAISSFSGTDTQYF. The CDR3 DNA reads TGTGCCATCAGTTCGTTCTCGGGCACAGATACGCAGTATTTT.

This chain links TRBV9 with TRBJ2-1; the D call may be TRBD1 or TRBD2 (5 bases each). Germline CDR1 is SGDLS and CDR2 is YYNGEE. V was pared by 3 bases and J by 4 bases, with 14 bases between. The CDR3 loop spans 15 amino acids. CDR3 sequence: CASSEGPNTYNEQFF. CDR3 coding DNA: TGTGCCAGCAGCGAGGGACCAAACACATACAATGAGCAGTTCTTC.

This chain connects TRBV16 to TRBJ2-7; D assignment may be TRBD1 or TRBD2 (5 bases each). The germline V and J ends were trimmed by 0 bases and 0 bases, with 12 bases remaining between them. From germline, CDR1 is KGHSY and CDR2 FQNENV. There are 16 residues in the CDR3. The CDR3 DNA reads TGTGCCAGCAGCCAATCGAGAGGGGAAGGCTCCTACGAGCAGTACTTC. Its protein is CASSQSRGEGSYEQYF.

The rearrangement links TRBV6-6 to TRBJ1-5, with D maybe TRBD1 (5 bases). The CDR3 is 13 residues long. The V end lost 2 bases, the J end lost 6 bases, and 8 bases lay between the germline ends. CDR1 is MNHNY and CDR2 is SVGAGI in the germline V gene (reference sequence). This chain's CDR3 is CASSYGASQPQHF. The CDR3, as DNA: TGTGCCAGCAGTTACGGGGCGAGTCAGCCCCAGCATTTT.

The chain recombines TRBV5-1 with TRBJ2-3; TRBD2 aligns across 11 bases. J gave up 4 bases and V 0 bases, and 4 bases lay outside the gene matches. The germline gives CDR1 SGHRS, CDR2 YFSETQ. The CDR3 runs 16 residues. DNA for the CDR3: TGCGCCAGCAGCTTGGTAGCGGGGGGGCCTCCAGATACGCAGTATTTT. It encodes CASSLVAGGPPDTQYF.

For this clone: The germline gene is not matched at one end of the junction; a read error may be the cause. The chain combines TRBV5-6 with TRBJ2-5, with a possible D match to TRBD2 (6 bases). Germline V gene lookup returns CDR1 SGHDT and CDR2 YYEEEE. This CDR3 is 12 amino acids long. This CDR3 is CASSLAGVAEHF. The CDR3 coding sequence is TGTGCCAGCAGCTTGGCCGGAGTAGCGGAGCACTTC.